The clone carrying this T cell receptor beta chain was seen just once. The antigen remains unidentified. The entry originates in a study of response to subunit inactivated influenza vaccine. Whole-study findings and limits: Authors suggested each seasonal flu vaccination may recruit only limited numbers of new T cells.

TCRdb re-called the RT-PCR reads with MiXCR, one entry per CDR3 protein. The sample has 650,000 or so distinct CDR3 sequences; less than 15% are singletons. The V and J ends lost 1 base and 2 bases, in that order; junction bases with no gene match: 11. This CDR3 comprises 17 residues. The clonotype originates from a man aged 50 to 59 who received an inactivated influenza vaccine. The chain carries TRBV23-1 and TRBJ2-7, with 7 bases fitting TRBD2. TRBV23-1 is filed as an ORF, its function uncertain. Specimen: PBMCs from blood, collected less than 15 days before vaccination. For the CDR3, the DNA is TGCGCCAGCAGTCAATTCGGGAGGTCCCCAAGGGCCTACGAGCAGTACTTC. This translates into CASSQFGRSPRAYEQYF.